This T cell receptor beta chain was found in a study of T-cell memory formation after mild COVID-19. Study-level information: For the most part, TCR clusters were specific to one donor.

The V segment lost 0 bases and the J segment 1 base; nucleotides outside the gene matches: 4. Germline V gives CDR1 SGDLS, CDR2 YYNGEE. CDR3 length: 16 amino acids. Only a few counts were recorded for this clonotype. Its target is not known. TCRdb redid the calling of the 5' RACE reads with MiXCR, one entry per CDR3 protein. The sample lists 300,000 to 350,000 distinct CDR3 sequences, roughly 13% occurring once. General observations from the study: While clones contracting from day 15 to 85 were balanced between CD4 and CD8, later expanders leaned CD4+.

Sequencing used PBMCs or a T cell subset sorted from them (not recorded which). The TCR comes from a young man who had mild COVID-19 (a few samples of this study predate the infection). Cell type and time point are not known. The V gene is TRBV9, the J gene TRBJ2-3; 8 bases are a match to TRBD2. CDR3 in DNA: TGTGCCAGCAGCGTAGCCAGCGGGGGAGGCACAGATACGCAGTATTTT. Protein product: CASSVASGGGTDTQYF.